The entry below gives a single T cell receptor (beta chain) sequence along with its context. Its antigen is undetermined. Built from TCR beta cDNA, the libraries had unique molecular identifiers in them. There were roughly 0.95 to 11 million T cells, and about 500,000 cDNA molecules came from them. A single record per CDR3 protein comes from TCRdb applying MiXCR to the PCR reads. This table holds hundreds of thousands of distinct CDR3 sequences, 53% found once. This entry is derived from a study of post-analysis software for immune sequencing data. As for the study in general: Relapsing-remitting, secondary progressive and progressive-relapsing multiple sclerosis were all included among the disease courses. Study-wide findings and caveats: About 5 TRBV segments were more frequent in patients than controls; TRBV5-6, TRBV5-1 and TRBV20-1 belonged to this group. Under the F measure, samples that were prepared in one batch clustered strongly together. For normalized Chao1 diversity, multiple sclerosis patients scored significantly lower than controls did.

The CDR3 runs 12 residues. Trimming shortened V by 2 bases and J by 7 bases, and 8 bases separated the two germline ends. The chain recombines TRBV12-3 or TRBV12-4 with TRBJ1-1; D not resolved. The specimen was blood. This TCR was sampled from a girl between 5 and 17 years old with multiple sclerosis. The CDR3 DNA reads as TGTGCCAGCAGTTTAATTCTCGGTGAAGCTTTCTTT. Protein product: CASSLILGEAFF.